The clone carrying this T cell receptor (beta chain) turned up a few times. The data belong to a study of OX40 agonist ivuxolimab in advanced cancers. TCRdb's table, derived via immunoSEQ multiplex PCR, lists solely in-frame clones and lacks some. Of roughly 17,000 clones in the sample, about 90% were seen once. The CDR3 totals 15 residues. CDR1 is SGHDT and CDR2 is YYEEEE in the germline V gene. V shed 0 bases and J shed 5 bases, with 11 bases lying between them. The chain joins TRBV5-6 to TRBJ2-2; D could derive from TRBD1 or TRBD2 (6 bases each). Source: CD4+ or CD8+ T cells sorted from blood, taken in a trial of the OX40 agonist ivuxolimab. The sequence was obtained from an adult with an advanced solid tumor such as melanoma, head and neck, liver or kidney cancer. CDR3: CASSLDGGRTGELFF. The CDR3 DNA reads TGTGCCAGCAGCTTGGATGGGGGGCGGACCGGGGAGCTGTTTTTT.